This T cell receptor beta chain is from a study of T cells in Graves' hyperthyroidism and ophthalmopathy. It was at first hyperthyroidism diagnosis, before any ophthalmopathy symptoms, that the blood sample was taken. Template material for amplifying TCR beta CDR3 regions consisted of RNA transcripts. The HTBI primer set served for first-round RT-PCR of the TCR CDR3. Each CDR3 protein gets one entry after TCRdb re-called the multiplex PCR reads with MiXCR. The sample includes a few hundred thousand distinct CDR3 sequences, roughly 14% of them seen just once. V shed 4 bases and J shed 8 bases, with 15 bases lying between them. This CDR3 is 13 amino acids long. Germline V gives CDR1 SGHKS, CDR2 YYEKEE (reference sequence). Study-level findings and limits: Stable hyperthyroidism was separated from ophthalmopathy by a model based on 13 V-J features.

This clonotype was counted ten times or more. Its antigen is not identified. The chain joins TRBV5-5 to TRBJ1-2; no clear D. This clonotype was sampled from a woman under 40 with Graves' hyperthyroidism that later progressed to Graves' ophthalmopathy. Sequenced: blood. CDR3 protein: CASSHVDRAGYTF. The CDR3 coding sequence is TGTGCCAGCAGCCACGTCGACCGGGCCGGCTACACCTTC.